The next 8 T cell receptor beta chains were all read from a single sample in a study of blood T cell repertoires in COVID-19. TCRdb's copy holds only in-frame clones and misses some; the assay was immunoSEQ multiplex PCR. Among around 200,000 clones listed, approximately 82% were seen once. Sequencing used peripheral blood. These receptors originate from a middle-aged man with active or convalescent COVID-19.

The chain is built from TRBV5-6 and TRBJ1-2, with 7 bases matching TRBD1. The CDR3 runs 17 residues. CDR1 SGHDT and CDR2 YYEEEE come from the germline V gene. V gave up 3 bases and J gave up 4 bases; unmatched junction bases: 15. CDR3 region: CASSSQVEGALGYGYTF. DNA for the CDR3: TGTGCCAGCAGCTCCCAGGTGGAGGGGGCATTGGGCTATGGCTACACCTTC.

The V call is TRBV6-5, the J call TRBJ2-1; the match to TRBD1 covers 12 bases. Germline lookup yields CDR1 MNHEY and CDR2 SVGAGI. J was trimmed by 8 bases and V by 4 bases; bases with no gene match: 6. The CDR3 contains 15 residues. CDR3 in amino acids: CASSLGQGAQDEQFF. CDR3 nucleotides: TGTGCCAGCAGTTTGGGACAGGGGGCGCAGGATGAGCAGTTCTTC.

The CDR3 DNA follows: TGCAGCATAGTCCCAGGGGTTCCCAAAAACATTCAGTACTTC. It specifies CSIVPGVPKNIQYF. V is TRBV29-1 and J is TRBJ2-4, with D perhaps matching TRBD1 (6 bases). Trimming left V 8 bases short and J 2 bases short, with 16 bases between. Germline V lookup: CDR1 SQVTM, CDR2 ANQGSEA. CDR3 length: 14 residues.

The CDR3: CASRRELQETQYF. The DNA of the CDR3 is TGTGCCAGCCGGCGGGAACTACAAGAGACCCAGTACTTC. The chain has TRBV5-4 and TRBJ2-5; TRBD2 is a possible D gene (6 bases). There are 13 residues in the CDR3. Trimming shortened V by 7 bases and J by 2 bases, and 12 bases separated the two germline ends. Germline V gene data show CDR1 as SGHNT and CDR2 as YYREEE (reference sequence).

This chain links TRBV24-1 with TRBJ2-4; 16 bases map to TRBD2. The CDR3 spans 19 residues. V gave up 8 bases and J gave up 2 bases; unmatched junction bases: 11. Germline values: CDR1 KGHDR, CDR2 SFDVKD. The CDR3 DNA follows: TGTGCCACCATCCGAGGGACTAGCGGGAGGGCCGGATCCAAAAACATTCAGTACTTC. This sequence encodes CATIRGTSGRAGSKNIQYF.

This chain connects TRBV4-1 to TRBJ2-1, with D possibly being TRBD2 (5 bases). The germline V and J ends were trimmed by 1 base and 4 bases, with 14 bases remaining between them. The CDR3 length is 16 residues. In germline, CDR1 is MGHRA, CDR2 YSYEKL. In nucleotides, the CDR3 is TGCGCCAGCAGCCAAGCCGGGATCGCGTATTACAATGAGCAGTTCTTC. This gives the protein CASSQAGIAYYNEQFF.

The CDR3 protein is CASSYSGRGYEQYF. The CDR3, as DNA: TGTGCCAGCAGTTACTCGGGCAGGGGGTACGAGCAGTACTTC. V usage is TRBV6-6 and J usage is TRBJ2-7; TRBD1 matches at 7 bases. The CDR3 extends over 14 amino acids. CDR1 and CDR2 (germline): MNHNY, SVGAGI (reference sequence). V gave up 0 bases and J gave up 4 bases; unmatched junction bases: 3.

The V call is TRBV2, the J call TRBJ2-3; D call uncertain. The CDR3 covers 11 residues. Trimming cost V 4 bases and J 4 bases, with 3 bases left between them. Germline V CDR1 and CDR2: SNHLY, FYNNEI. CDR3 coding DNA: TGTGCCAGCAGTGTCTCAGATACGCAGTATTTT. Translating it yields CASSVSDTQYF. The entire variable domain, with the rest obtained from reference TRBV2 and TRBJ2-3, is as follows: EPEVTQTPSHQVTQMGQEVILRCVPISNHLYFYWYRQILGQKVEFLVSFYNNEISEKSEIFDDQFSVERPDGSNFTLKIRSTKLEDSAMYFCASSVSDTQYFGPGTRLTVL.